The present entry profiles one TCR beta chain with its context. As yet, its antigen is unknown. The data are from a study of cytomegalovirus exposure and HLA in healthy donors. Study-level points and caveats: Researchers counted roughly 150 TCR beta chains as cytomegalovirus-associated. Earlier analysis found most TCR beta V segments productive about 90% or about 30% of the time.

PCR used 60 Vbeta primers and 13 Jbeta primers. Some clones are missing from TCRdb's copy, which holds only in-frame ones; the method was immunoSEQ multiplex PCR. The sample holds about 87,000 clones, 74% seen once. Material for sequencing was PBMCs. This receptor was identified in a man aged 30-40 years in good health and CMV-seropositive.

The CDR3 coding sequence is TGCAGCGTTGGGGCAGGGCCGTCAGTAACTAACTATGGCTACACCTTC. Amino acids: CSVGAGPSVTNYGYTF. The chain combines TRBV29-1 with TRBJ1-2; possible D gene TRBD1, 5 bases. CDR1 and CDR2 from the germline V gene are SQVTM and ANQGSEA. The length of the CDR3 is 16 residues. V lost 4 bases to trimming and J lost 0 bases, with 18 bases between them.